A single sample gave rise to the 19 T cell receptor beta chains below, sequenced in a study of T cell changes during pregnancy in multiple sclerosis. Sequencing used immunoSEQ multiplex PCR; TCRdb keeps in-frame clones, though not all of them. This sample has fewer than 45,000 clones; around 89% occur once, and the top ten carry 6.5% to 8.5%. Sequencing was performed on CD8+ T cells from peripheral blood mononuclear cells, taken in the third trimester of pregnancy. The receptors were sampled from a female donor with multiple sclerosis, enrolled in a pregnancy study.

V and J are TRBV27 and TRBJ1-4; the D gene is possibly TRBD1 (5 bases). The CDR3 runs 12 residues. Deletions cut 5 bases from V and 10 bases from J, with 11 bases between. Germline assignment: CDR1 MNHEY and CDR2 SMNVEV (reference sequence). The CDR3 loop is CASSPPGAKLFF. The DNA for the CDR3 is TGTGCCAGCAGTCCCCCTGGGGCAAAACTGTTTTTT.

The genes are TRBV10-3 and TRBJ2-2, with TRBD1 identical over 8 bases. The V segment lost 3 bases and the J segment 4 bases; nucleotides outside the gene matches: 10. CDR3 length: 17 residues. The V gene's germline CDR1 is ENHRY and CDR2 SYGVKD. The CDR3 region is CAISERSGQGSTGELFF. CDR3 DNA sequence: TGTGCCATCAGTGAAAGATCTGGACAGGGTAGCACCGGGGAGCTGTTTTTT.

The chain couples TRBV29-1 to TRBJ2-7, with TRBD1 matching 8 bases. With 5 bases clipped from V and 6 bases from J, the junction kept 9 bases outside the gene matches. The CDR3 runs to 13 residues. CDR1 SQVTM and CDR2 ANQGSEA come from the germline V gene. The CDR3 coding sequence is TGCAGCGTTCTGGACAGGGACGCTGTCGAGCAGTACTTC. Translating gives CSVLDRDAVEQYF.

The V and J genes are TRBV6-5 and TRBJ1-5, with 7 bases lining up with TRBD1. The germline gives CDR1 MNHEY, CDR2 SVGAGI. After removal of 6 bases from V and 4 bases from J, the junction contained 6 bases not matched to a gene. The CDR3 spans 14 residues. The CDR3 region has the DNA TGTGCCAGCAGACCGACAGGGCGGAATCAGCCCCAGCATTTT. The encoded protein is CASRPTGRNQPQHF.

The V and J genes are TRBV6-6 and TRBJ1-1; D is unresolved. The germline V gene has CDR1 MNHNY and CDR2 SVGAGI (reference sequence). The CDR3 consists of 14 residues. V lost 3 bases and J 1 base, leaving 9 bases between the germline ends. The CDR3 sequence is CASSYPRSNTEAFF. CDR3 sequence (DNA): TGTGCCAGCAGTTATCCCAGGTCGAACACTGAAGCTTTCTTT.

The chain links TRBV30 to TRBJ1-2; D is unresolved. Germline loops: CDR1 GTSNPN, CDR2 SVGIG (reference sequence). The CDR3 is 12 residues long. V dropped 1 base and J dropped 8 bases, with 11 bases sitting between them. CDR3 protein: CAWSGRVRGYTF. The CDR3 DNA is TGTGCCTGGAGTGGACGGGTGAGAGGCTACACCTTC.

V is TRBV10-1 and J is TRBJ1-2, with D perhaps matching TRBD1 (5 bases). V was shortened by 1 base and J by 8 bases, with 11 bases between the two germline ends. Germline V lookup: CDR1 WNHNN, CDR2 SYGVQD (reference sequence). This CDR3 contains 13 residues. The CDR3 reads CASSEFPRAGYTF. CDR3 nucleotide sequence: TGCGCCAGCAGTGAGTTTCCCAGGGCCGGCTACACCTTC.

This clone has just one count. The chain employs TRBV19 and TRBJ2-2; D is uncertain. V was pared by 3 bases and J by 4 bases, with 12 bases between. This CDR3 spans 15 amino acids. The germline CDR1 and CDR2 sequences are LNHDA and SQIVND (reference sequence). The CDR3 DNA follows: TGTGCCAGTAGTATTCTGGCAGGTGGCACCGGGGAGCTGTTTTTT. Translation gives CASSILAGGTGELFF.

CDR3 residues: CASSFGDSNQPQHF. For the CDR3, the DNA is TGTGCCAGCAGCTTCGGTGATAGCAATCAGCCCCAGCATTTT. The chain uses TRBV5-6 and TRBJ1-5; D ambiguous. The CDR3 is made up of 14 amino acids. Trimming shortened V by 2 bases and J by 0 bases, and 6 bases separated the two germline ends. Germline values: CDR1 SGHDT, CDR2 YYEEEE.

The rearrangement uses TRBV10-1 and TRBJ2-7, with D perhaps matching TRBD2 (5 bases). The V end lost 3 bases, the J end lost 2 bases, and 14 bases lay between the germline ends. CDR3 length: 15 amino acids. CDR1 is WNHNN and CDR2 is SYGVQD in the germline V gene (reference sequence). The CDR3 sequence is CASSDALGETYEQYF. The CDR3 nucleotides read TGCGCCAGCAGTGATGCCCTGGGAGAAACCTACGAGCAGTACTTC.

The chain couples TRBV29-1 to TRBJ2-1, with a weak D call TRBD1 (6 bases). The CDR3 is 14 amino acids. Trimming shortened V by 0 bases and J by 5 bases, and 11 bases separated the two germline ends. The V gene's germline CDR1 is SQVTM and CDR2 ANQGSEA. CDR3 protein: CSVEDLGQHNEQFF. DNA of the CDR3: TGCAGCGTTGAAGATCTCGGACAGCACAATGAGCAGTTCTTC.

Only one count was recorded for this clone. The chain recombines TRBV10-3 with TRBJ2-1; D ambiguous. There are 13 residues in the CDR3. Looked up from germline, CDR1 is ENHRY and CDR2 is SYGVKD. V gave up 7 bases and J gave up 8 bases, with 15 bases separating them. CDR3 coding DNA: TGTGCCATCACGGATACTAATATCCATGAGCAGTTCTTC. Encoded protein: CAITDTNIHEQFF.

The V and J genes are TRBV5-5 and TRBJ1-2; weak D call: TRBD1 (5 bases). The CDR3 contains 14 residues. V was clipped by 4 bases and J by 4 bases, with 14 bases between them. CDR1 and CDR2 (germline): SGHKS, YYEKEE (reference sequence). CDR3 region: CASSPIRAIYGYTF. The CDR3, as DNA: TGTGCCAGCAGCCCGATCAGGGCCATCTATGGCTACACCTTC.

A few counts support this clone. The J gene is TRBJ1-1, the V gene TRBV7-9, with 9 bases matching TRBD1. The germline CDR1 and CDR2 sequences are SEHNR and FQNEAQ (reference sequence). The CDR3 runs 15 residues. Germline trimming cut 4 bases from V and 7 bases from J; bases unmatched to any gene: 10. This chain's CDR3 is CASSYRQGGTSEAFF. Written as DNA, the CDR3 is TGTGCCAGCAGCTACCGACAGGGGGGTACGAGTGAAGCTTTCTTT. Supplemented by reference TRBV7-9 and TRBJ1-1, the full variable domain reads DTGVSQNPRHKITKRGQNVTFRCDPISEHNRLYWYRQTLGQGPEFLTYFQNEAQLEKSRLLSDRFSAERPKGSFSTLEIQRTEQGDSAMYLCASSYRQGGTSEAFFGQGTRLTVV.

The chain recombines TRBV7-8 with TRBJ1-2; D ambiguous. The V end was cut by 5 bases, the J end by 8 bases, with 24 bases between. The germline V gene has CDR1 SGHVS and CDR2 FQNEAQ. This CDR3 contains 16 residues. The CDR3 DNA sequence: TGTGCCAGCAGCACCGGGGAGGGCCTAGCTCGAGGGGGCTACACCTTC. It yields the protein CASSTGEGLARGGYTF.

V usage is TRBV6-1 and J usage is TRBJ1-4; 7 bases line up with TRBD1. Trimming removed 8 bases from V and 4 bases from J; junction bases left unmatched: 10. Germline lookup yields CDR1 MNHNS and CDR2 SASEGT. The CDR3 totals 15 residues. CDR3 sequence (DNA): TGTGCCAGCGGGGATCGACAGGGACTTAATGAAAAACTGTTTTTT. This sequence encodes CASGDRQGLNEKLFF.

The CDR3 DNA is TGTGCCAGCGGTAGTGAGCAGTTCTTC. Its translation is CASGSEQFF. The rearrangement links TRBV5-4 to TRBJ2-1; D unclear. The V end lost 7 bases, the J end lost 9 bases, and 5 bases lay between the germline ends. Germline V gives CDR1 SGHNT, CDR2 YYREEE (reference sequence). The CDR3 contains 9 residues.

The chain recombines TRBV9 with TRBJ1-3; D is undetermined. V shed 3 bases and J shed 4 bases, with 8 bases lying between them. This CDR3 contains 13 residues. The germline gives CDR1 SGDLS, CDR2 YYNGEE. Here the CDR3 DNA reads TGTGCCAGCAGCGGCAGTCAAGGAAACACCATATATTTT. This translates into CASSGSQGNTIYF.

The rearrangement joins TRBV5-1 to TRBJ1-1; 7 bases match TRBD1. V lost 4 bases to trimming and J lost 2 bases; unmatched junction nucleotides: 11. Germline loops: CDR1 SGHRS, CDR2 YFSETQ. This CDR3 is 16 amino acids long. The DNA of the CDR3 is TGCGCCAGCAGCCGACGCACAGGGGACGTTAACACTGAAGCTTTCTTT. Its translation: CASSRRTGDVNTEAFF. Variable domain in full (rest from reference TRBV5-1 and TRBJ1-1): KAGVTQTPRYLIKTRGQQVTLSCSPISGHRSVSWYQQTPGQGLQFLFEYFSETQRNKGNFPGRFSGRQFSNSRSEMNVSTLELGDSALYLCASSRRTGDVNTEAFFGQGTRLTVV.